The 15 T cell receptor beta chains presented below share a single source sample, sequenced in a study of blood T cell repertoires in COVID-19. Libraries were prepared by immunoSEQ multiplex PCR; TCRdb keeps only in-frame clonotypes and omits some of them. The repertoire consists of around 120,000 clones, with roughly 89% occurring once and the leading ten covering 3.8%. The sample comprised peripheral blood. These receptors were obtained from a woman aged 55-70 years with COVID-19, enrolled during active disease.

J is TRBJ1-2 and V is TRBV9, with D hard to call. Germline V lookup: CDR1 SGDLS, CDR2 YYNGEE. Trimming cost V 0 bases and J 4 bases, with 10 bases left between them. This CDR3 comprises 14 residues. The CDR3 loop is CASSVVSEGYGYTF. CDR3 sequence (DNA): TGTGCCAGCAGCGTAGTCTCGGAGGGCTATGGCTACACCTTC.

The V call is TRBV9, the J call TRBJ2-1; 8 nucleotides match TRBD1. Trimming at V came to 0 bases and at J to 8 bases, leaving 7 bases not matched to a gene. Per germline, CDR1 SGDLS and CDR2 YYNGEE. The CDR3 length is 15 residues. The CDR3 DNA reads TGTGCCAGCAGCGTAGCTGGACAGGGCAACGATGAGCAGTTCTTC. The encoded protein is CASSVAGQGNDEQFF.

The CDR3 coding sequence is TGCGCCAGCAGCACCGGACAGGGCCATGGCTACACCTTC. Amino acid sequence: CASSTGQGHGYTF. This chain uses TRBV4-3 with TRBJ1-2, with 8 positions matching TRBD1. Germline values: CDR1 LGHNA, CDR2 YSLEER. The CDR3 has 13 amino acids. The V gene end was trimmed by 5 bases and the J gene end by 6 bases; junction bases not matched to a gene: 5.

CDR3 nucleotide sequence: TGTGCCAGCAGCTACACTAGCCGGTCCACAGATACGCAGTATTTT. Encoded protein: CASSYTSRSTDTQYF. The chain combines TRBV7-9 with TRBJ2-3, with D tentatively TRBD2 (6 bases). Deletions cut 4 bases from V and 2 bases from J, with 13 bases between. Germline V CDR1 and CDR2: SEHNR, FQNEAQ (reference sequence). There are 15 residues in the CDR3.

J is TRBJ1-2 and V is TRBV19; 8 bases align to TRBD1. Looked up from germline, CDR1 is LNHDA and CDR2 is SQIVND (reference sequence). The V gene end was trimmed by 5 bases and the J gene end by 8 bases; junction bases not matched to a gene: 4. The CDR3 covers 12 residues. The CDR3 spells CASSAGGLGYTF. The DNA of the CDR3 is TGTGCCAGTAGTGCAGGGGGCTTGGGCTACACCTTC.

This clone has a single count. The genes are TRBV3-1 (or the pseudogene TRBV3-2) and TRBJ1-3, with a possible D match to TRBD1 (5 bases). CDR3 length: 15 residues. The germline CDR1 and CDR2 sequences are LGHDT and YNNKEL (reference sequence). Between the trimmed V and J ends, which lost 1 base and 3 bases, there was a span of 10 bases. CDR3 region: CASSQGAGGGNTIYF. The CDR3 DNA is TGTGCCAGCAGCCAAGGGGCCGGGGGTGGAAACACCATATATTTT.

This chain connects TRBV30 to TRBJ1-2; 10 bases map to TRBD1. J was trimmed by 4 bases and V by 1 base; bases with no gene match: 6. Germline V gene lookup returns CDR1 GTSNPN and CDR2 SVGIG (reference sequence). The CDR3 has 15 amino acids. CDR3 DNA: TGTGCCTGGAGTGCCGGGACAGGGGTCCGCTATGGCTACACCTTC. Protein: CAWSAGTGVRYGYTF.

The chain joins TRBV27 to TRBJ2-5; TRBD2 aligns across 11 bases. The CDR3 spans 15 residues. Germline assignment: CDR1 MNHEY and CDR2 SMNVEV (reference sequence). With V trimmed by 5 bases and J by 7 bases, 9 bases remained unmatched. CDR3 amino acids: CASSGAGLAGTTQYF. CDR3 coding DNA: TGTGCCAGCAGTGGCGCCGGACTAGCGGGCACGACCCAGTACTTC.

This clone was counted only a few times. DNA of the CDR3: TGTGCCACCAGCCGGGGAGGCCCTCTATACGAGCAGTACTTC. Encoded protein: CATSRGGPLYEQYF. The rearrangement uses TRBV15 and TRBJ2-7; possible D gene TRBD2, 6 bases. The CDR3 is 14 amino acids. Trimming removed 5 bases from V and 4 bases from J, with 15 bases in between. CDR1 is LNHNV and CDR2 is YYDKDF in the germline V gene (reference sequence).

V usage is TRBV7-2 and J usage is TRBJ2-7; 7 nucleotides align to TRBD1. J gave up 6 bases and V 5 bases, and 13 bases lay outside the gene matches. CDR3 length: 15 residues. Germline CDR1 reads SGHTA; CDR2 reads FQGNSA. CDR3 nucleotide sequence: TGTGCCAGCAGCAACCGACAGGGTAGTTTGTTCGAGCAGTACTTC. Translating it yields CASSNRQGSLFEQYF.

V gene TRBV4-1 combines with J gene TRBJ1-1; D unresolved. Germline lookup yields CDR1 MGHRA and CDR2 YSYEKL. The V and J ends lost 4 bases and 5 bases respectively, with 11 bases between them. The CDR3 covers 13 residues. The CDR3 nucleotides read TGCGCCAGCAGCCTCAAGGGAGGAACTGAAGCTTTCTTT. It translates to CASSLKGGTEAFF.

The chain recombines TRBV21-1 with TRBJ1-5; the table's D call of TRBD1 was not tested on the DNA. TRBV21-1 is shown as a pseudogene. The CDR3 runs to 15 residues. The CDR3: CASIYRQGAHQPQHF. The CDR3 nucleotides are TGTGCCAGCATCTACCGACAGGGGGCGCATCAGCCCCAGCATTTT.

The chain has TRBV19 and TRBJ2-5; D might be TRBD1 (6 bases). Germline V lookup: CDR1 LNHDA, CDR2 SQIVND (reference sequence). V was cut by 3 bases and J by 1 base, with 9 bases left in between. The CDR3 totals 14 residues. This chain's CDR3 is CASSMTGVQETQYF. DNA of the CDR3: TGTGCCAGTAGTATGACAGGTGTCCAAGAGACCCAGTACTTC.

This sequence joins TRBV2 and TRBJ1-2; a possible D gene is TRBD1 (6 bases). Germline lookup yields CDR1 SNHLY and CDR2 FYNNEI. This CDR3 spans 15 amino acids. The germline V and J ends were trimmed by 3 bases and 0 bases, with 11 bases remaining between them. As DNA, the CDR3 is TGTGCCAGCAGTGAGGGGGGGGGCACTAACTATGGCTACACCTTC. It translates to CASSEGGGTNYGYTF.

Here the CDR3 reads CATSRDRGLGLYGYTF. CDR3 coding DNA: TGTGCCACCAGCAGAGATCGCGGATTGGGGCTCTATGGCTACACCTTC. The chain carries TRBV15 and TRBJ1-2; the D gene is possibly TRBD1 (5 bases). V lost 0 bases and J lost 4, with 15 bases in between. The CDR3 spans 16 residues. From germline, CDR1 is LNHNV and CDR2 YYDKDF (reference sequence).